What follows is one TCR beta chain and its context. Germline V gives CDR1 MNHNS, CDR2 SASEGT. The CDR3 consists of 16 residues. J lost 0 bases, V lost 6 bases, and 6 bases had no gene match. These data belong to a study of T cells after yellow fever vaccination. TCRdb independently ran MiXCR on the 5' RACE reads; one entry per CDR3 protein. The sample lists about 370,000 distinct CDR3 sequences; 11% were seen once. The sequence was collected from a man between 18 and 35 years old who received the YFV17D yellow fever vaccine. This sequence joins TRBV6-1 and TRBJ1-5; TRBD1 matches 9 bases. The sequencing used PBMCs, collected on the day of the first yellow fever vaccination. The CDR3 reads CASSRTGDLSNQPQHF. CDR3 sequence (DNA): TGTGCCAGCAGCCGGACAGGGGACCTTAGCAATCAGCCCCAGCATTTT.